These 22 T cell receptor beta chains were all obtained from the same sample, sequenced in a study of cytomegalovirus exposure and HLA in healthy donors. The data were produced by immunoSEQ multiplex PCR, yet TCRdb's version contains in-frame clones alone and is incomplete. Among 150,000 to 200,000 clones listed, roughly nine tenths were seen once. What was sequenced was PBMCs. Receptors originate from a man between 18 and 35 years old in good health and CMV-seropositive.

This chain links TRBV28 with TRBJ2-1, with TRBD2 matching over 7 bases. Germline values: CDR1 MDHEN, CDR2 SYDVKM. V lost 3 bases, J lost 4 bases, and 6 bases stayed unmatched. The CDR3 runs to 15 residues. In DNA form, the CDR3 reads TGTGCCAGCAGTTTTAAGGGGAGGGTATACAATGAGCAGTTCTTC. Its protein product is CASSFKGRVYNEQFF.

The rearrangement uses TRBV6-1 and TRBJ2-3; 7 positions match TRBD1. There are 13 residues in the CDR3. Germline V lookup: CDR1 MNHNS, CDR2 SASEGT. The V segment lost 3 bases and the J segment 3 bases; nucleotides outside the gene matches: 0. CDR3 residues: CASSDRGTDTQYF. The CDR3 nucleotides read TGTGCCAGCAGTGACAGGGGGACAGATACGCAGTATTTT.

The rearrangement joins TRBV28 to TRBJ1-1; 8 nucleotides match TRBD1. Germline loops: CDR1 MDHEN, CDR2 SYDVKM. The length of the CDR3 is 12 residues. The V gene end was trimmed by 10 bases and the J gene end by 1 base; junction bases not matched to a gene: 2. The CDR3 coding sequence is TGTGCCACTGGACAGGGGAACACTGAAGCTTTCTTT. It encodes CATGQGNTEAFF.

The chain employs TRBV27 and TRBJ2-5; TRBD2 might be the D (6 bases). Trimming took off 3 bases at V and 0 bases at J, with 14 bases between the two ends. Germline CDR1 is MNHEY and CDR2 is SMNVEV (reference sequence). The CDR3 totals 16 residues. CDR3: CASSFLGSDYQETQYF. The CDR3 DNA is TGTGCCAGCAGTTTTCTCGGGAGTGATTACCAAGAGACCCAGTACTTC.

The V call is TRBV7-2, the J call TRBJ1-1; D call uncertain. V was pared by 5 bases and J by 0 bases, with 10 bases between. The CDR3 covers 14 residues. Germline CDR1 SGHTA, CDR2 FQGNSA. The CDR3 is CASSLGLMNTEAFF. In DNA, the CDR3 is TGTGCCAGCAGCCTGGGCCTTATGAACACTGAAGCTTTCTTT.

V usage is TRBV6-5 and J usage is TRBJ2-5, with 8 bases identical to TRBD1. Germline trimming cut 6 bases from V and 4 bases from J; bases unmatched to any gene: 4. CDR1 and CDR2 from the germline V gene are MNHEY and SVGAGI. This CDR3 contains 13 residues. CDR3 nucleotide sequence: TGTGCCAGCAGAAAGACAGGGGCAGAGACCCAGTACTTC. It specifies CASRKTGAETQYF.

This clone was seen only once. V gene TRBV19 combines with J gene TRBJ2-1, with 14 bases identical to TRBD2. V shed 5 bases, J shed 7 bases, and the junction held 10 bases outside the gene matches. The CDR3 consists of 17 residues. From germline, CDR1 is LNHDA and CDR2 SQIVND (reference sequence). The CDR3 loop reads CASSRPGTSGRRNEQFF. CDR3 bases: TGTGCCAGTAGTCGACCAGGGACTAGCGGGAGAAGGAATGAGCAGTTCTTC.

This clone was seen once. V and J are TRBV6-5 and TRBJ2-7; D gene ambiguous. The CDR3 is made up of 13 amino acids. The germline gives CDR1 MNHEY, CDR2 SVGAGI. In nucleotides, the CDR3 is TGTGTCCCTAGTTGCACCTTATCCTACGAGCAGTACTTC. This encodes CVPSCTLSYEQYF.

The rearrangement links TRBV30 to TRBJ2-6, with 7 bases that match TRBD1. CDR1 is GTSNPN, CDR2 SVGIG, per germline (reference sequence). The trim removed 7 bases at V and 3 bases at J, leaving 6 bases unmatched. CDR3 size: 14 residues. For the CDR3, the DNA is TGTGCCTCGGACAGGTTTTATGGGGCCAACGTCCTGACTTTC. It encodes CASDRFYGANVLTF.

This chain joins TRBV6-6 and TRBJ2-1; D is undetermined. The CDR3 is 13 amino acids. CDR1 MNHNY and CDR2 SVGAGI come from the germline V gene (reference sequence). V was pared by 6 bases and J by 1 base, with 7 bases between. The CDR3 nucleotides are TGTGCCAGCAGCCGGTCGTCCTACAATGAGCAGTTCTTC. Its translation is CASSRSSYNEQFF.

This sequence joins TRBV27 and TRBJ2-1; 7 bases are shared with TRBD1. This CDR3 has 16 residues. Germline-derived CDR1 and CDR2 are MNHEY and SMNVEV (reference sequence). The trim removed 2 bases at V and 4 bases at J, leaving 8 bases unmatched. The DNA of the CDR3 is TGTGCCAGCAGTTTACTAGGGACAGTGAAGTACAATGAGCAGTTCTTC. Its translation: CASSLLGTVKYNEQFF.

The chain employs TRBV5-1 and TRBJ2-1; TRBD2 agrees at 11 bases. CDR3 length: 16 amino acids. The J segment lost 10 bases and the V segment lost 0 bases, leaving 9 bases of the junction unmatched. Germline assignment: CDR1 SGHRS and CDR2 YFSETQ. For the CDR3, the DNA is TGCGCCAGCAGCTTGGATGGGACTAGCGGTAACTCGGAGCAGTTCTTC. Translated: CASSLDGTSGNSEQFF.

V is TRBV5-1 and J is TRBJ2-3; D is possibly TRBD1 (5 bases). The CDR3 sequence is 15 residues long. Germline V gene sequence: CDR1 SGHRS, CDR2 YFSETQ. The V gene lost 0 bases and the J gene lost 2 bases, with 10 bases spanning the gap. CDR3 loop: CASSLEGVYTDTQYF. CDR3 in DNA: TGCGCCAGCAGCTTGGAAGGGGTATACACAGATACGCAGTATTTT.

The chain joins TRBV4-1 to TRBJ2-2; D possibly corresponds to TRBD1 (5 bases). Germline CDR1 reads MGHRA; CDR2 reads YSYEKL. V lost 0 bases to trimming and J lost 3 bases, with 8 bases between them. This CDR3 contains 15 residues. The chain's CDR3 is CASSQEAGHTGELFF. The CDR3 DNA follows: TGCGCCAGCAGCCAAGAGGCAGGGCACACCGGGGAGCTGTTTTTT.

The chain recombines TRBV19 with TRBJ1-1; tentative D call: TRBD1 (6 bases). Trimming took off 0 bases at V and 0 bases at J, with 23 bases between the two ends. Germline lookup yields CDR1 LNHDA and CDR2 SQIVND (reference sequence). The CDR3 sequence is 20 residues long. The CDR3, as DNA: TGTGCCAGTAGTATAGATCCTTTAGGCTCAGGGGAGCTCATGAACACTGAAGCTTTCTTT. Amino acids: CASSIDPLGSGELMNTEAFF.

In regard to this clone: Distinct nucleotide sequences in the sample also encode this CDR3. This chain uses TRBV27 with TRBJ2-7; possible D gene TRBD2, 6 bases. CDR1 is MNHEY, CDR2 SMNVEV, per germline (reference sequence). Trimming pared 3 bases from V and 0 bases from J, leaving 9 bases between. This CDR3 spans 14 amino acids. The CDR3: CASSLSGSSYEQYF. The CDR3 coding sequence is TGTGCCAGCAGTTTGTCCGGGAGCTCCTACGAGCAGTACTTC.

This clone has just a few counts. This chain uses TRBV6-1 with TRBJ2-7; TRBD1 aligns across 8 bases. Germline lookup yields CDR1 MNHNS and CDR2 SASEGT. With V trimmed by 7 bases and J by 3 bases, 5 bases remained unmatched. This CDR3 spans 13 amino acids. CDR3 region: CASITGQGYEQYF. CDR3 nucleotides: TGTGCCAGCATCACTGGACAGGGCTACGAGCAGTACTTC.

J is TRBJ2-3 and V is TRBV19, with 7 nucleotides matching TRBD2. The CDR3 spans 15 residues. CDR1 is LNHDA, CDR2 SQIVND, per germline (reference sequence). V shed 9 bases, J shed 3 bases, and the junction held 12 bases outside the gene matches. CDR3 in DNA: TGTGCCAGCGCCACCGGTGGGGGGGGTACAGATACGCAGTATTTT. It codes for CASATGGGGTDTQYF.

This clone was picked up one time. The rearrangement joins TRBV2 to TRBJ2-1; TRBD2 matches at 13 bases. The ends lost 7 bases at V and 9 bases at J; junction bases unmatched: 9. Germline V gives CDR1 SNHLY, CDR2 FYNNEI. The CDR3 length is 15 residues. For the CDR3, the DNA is TGTGCCAGCACTACGGGACTAGCGGGATCAGTTGAGCAGTTCTTC. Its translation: CASTTGLAGSVEQFF.

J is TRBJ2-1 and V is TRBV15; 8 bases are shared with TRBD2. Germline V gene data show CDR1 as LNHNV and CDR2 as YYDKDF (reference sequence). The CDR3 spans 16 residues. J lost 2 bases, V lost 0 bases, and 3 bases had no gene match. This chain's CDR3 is CATSREGLETYNEQFF. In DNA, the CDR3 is TGTGCCACCAGCAGAGAGGGACTAGAAACCTACAATGAGCAGTTCTTC. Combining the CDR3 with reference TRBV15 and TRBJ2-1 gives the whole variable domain DAMVIQNPRYQVTQFGKPVTLSCSQTLNHNVMYWYQQKSSQAPKLLFHYYDKDFNNEADTPDNFQSRRPNTSFCFLDIRSPGLGDTAMYLCATSREGLETYNEQFFGPGTRLTVL.

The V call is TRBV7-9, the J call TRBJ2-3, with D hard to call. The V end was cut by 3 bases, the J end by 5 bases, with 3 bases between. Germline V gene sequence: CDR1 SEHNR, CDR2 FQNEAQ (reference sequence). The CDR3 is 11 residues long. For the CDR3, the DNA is TGTGCCAGCAGCTTTCTAGATACGCAGTATTTT. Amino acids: CASSFLDTQYF.

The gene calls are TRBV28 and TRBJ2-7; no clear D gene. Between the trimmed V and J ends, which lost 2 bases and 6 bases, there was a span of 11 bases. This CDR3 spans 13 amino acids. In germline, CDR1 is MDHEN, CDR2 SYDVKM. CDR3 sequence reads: CASSLTRRGEQYF. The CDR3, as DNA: TGTGCCAGCAGTTTAACTCGGCGAGGCGAGCAGTACTTC.